Presented here are 17 T cell receptor beta chains from one specimen sequenced in a study of immune characterization of retroperitoneal liposarcoma. TCRdb reanalysed the PCR reads using MiXCR and keeps one entry per CDR3 protein. The profile shows fewer than 20,000 distinct CDR3 sequences, around two fifths of them singletons. Sequenced sample: blood. The receptors come from a male donor with retroperitoneal liposarcoma.

CDR3 loop: CASSEGVGYTF. CDR3 DNA sequence: TGTGCCAGCAGTGAAGGGGTTGGCTACACCTTC. The V call is TRBV25-1, the J call TRBJ1-2, with D hard to call. The V gene's germline CDR1 is MGHDK and CDR2 SYGVNS. CDR3 length: 11 residues. The V end was cut by 2 bases, the J end by 7 bases, with 5 bases between.

By share of the sample, this clonotype is medium-sized. The V and J genes are TRBV7-8 and TRBJ2-5, with TRBD1 matching 10 bases. J was trimmed by 11 bases and V by 9 bases; bases with no gene match: 15. The CDR3 contains 14 residues. The germline V gene has CDR1 SGHVS and CDR2 FQNEAQ. The CDR3 bases are TGTGCCAGTCAGACAGGGGGCGCCTACAATGAGCAGTACTTC. Translation: CASQTGGAYNEQYF. Full variable domain (remainder filled in from reference TRBV7-8 and TRBJ2-5): GAGVSQSPRYKVAKRGQDVALRCDPISGHVSLFWYQQALGQGPEFLTYFQNEAQLDKSGLPSDRFFAERPEGSVSTLKIQRTQQEDSAVYLCASQTGGAYNEQYFGPGTRLLVL.

This clonotype has only a few counts. The chain joins TRBV7-2 to TRBJ2-1, with TRBD2 matching 11 bases. Gene TRBJ2-7 matches the end of the DNA better, so the J call may be wrong. Per the germline V gene, CDR1 is SGHTA and CDR2 is FQGNSA. This CDR3 region has 18 residues. CDR3 bases: TGTGCCAGCAGCTTAAGGGTCACTAGCGGGAGCTCCTACAATGAGCAGTACTTC. Its protein product is CASSLRVTSGSSYNEQYF.

About this clonotype itself: Because the CDR3 is missing its conserved closing phenylalanine or tryptophan, this is likely a read error. This chain joins TRBV6-5 and TRBJ2-6; D is perhaps TRBD2 (5 bases). The CDR3 consists of 17 residues. Per germline, CDR1 MNHEY and CDR2 SVGAGI. V shed 3 bases and J shed 4 bases, with 16 bases lying between them. For the CDR3, the DNA is TGTGCCAGCAGTTATTCCGCGGGTAGCTCGGGGGCCAACGTCCTGACTTTG. Translated: CASSYSAGSSGANVLTL.

The rearrangement links TRBV5-6 to TRBJ2-4; TRBD1 is a possible D gene (5 bases). The CDR3 is 14 amino acids. Germline values: CDR1 SGHDT, CDR2 YYEEEE. Trimming stripped 0 bases from V and 9 bases from J, with 13 bases between. DNA of the CDR3: TGTGCCAGCAGCTTGGGGACACTTCGTGGCATTCAGTACTTC. It encodes CASSLGTLRGIQYF.

The chain is built from TRBV4-1 and TRBJ1-2; D uncertain. CDR1 and CDR2 from the germline V gene are MGHRA and YSYEKL. The CDR3 runs to 15 residues. Trimming shortened V by 3 bases and J by 1 base, and 12 bases separated the two germline ends. The CDR3 sequence is CASSQVASLNYGYTF. The CDR3 DNA follows: TGCGCCAGCAGCCAGGTGGCAAGCCTTAACTATGGCTACACCTTC.

On this clonotype: A much larger clone is a single base away; this may be a read error. This chain links TRBV12-3 or TRBV12-4 with TRBJ2-5; a weak D match, TRBD1 (6 bases). The V end lost 7 bases, the J end lost 11 bases, and 23 bases lay between the germline ends. CDR3 length: 14 residues. The CDR3 nucleotides are TGTGCCAGCACCCTAACGGGACGGGACAATGAGCAGTACTTC. It translates to CASTLTGRDNEQYF.

For this clonotype: Mismatch with germline at one junction end may stem from a read error. The chain is built from TRBV10-2 and TRBJ2-5; 11 bases are a match to TRBD2. The CDR3 consists of 15 residues. Germline V gene sequence: CDR1 WSHSY, CDR2 SAAADI. Here the CDR3 DNA reads TGTGCCAGCAGTGAGGGACTAGCGGTTCTTCCGGTGCAGGTCTTC. Translating it yields CASSEGLAVLPVQVF.

The chain uses TRBV27 and TRBJ2-3; 7 bases map to TRBD2. After removal of 6 bases from V and 3 bases from J, the junction contained 12 bases not matched to a gene. The CDR3 has 16 amino acids. CDR1 is MNHEY and CDR2 is SMNVEV in the germline V gene (reference sequence). The CDR3 spells CASSPRRGGGTDTQYF. The CDR3, as DNA: TGTGCCAGCAGCCCCCGGAGGGGCGGGGGTACAGATACGCAGTATTTT.

The rearrangement joins TRBV27 to TRBJ2-5; TRBD2 agrees at 8 bases. Per germline, CDR1 MNHEY and CDR2 SMNVEV (reference sequence). Trimming cost V 2 bases and J 11 bases; bases outside gene matches: 10. The CDR3 consists of 14 residues. CDR3 in amino acids: CASSLGLAAGEQYF. The CDR3 region has the DNA TGTGCCAGCAGTTTAGGACTAGCTGCGGGGGAGCAGTACTTC.

The rearrangement joins TRBV5-1 to TRBJ2-4; no clear D gene. The end of the DNA fits TRBJ2-1 better, so the J call may be wrong. The CDR3 sequence is 15 residues long. Germline V CDR1 and CDR2: SGHRS, YFSETQ. The CDR3 sequence: CASSLGRSYYNEQFF. In DNA, the CDR3 is TGCGCCAGCAGCTTGGGCAGAAGCTATTACAATGAGCAGTTCTTC.

Only a few counts were recorded for this clonotype. The chain is built from TRBV11-3 and TRBJ2-2; TRBD2 matches 10 bases. The CDR3 sequence is 22 residues long. Losses at the gene ends were 0 bases for V and 4 bases for J; bases not matched to a gene: 20. Germline V lookup: CDR1 SGHNT, CDR2 YENEEA. The CDR3 reads CASSLEGWVVSGRSSGTGELFF. The CDR3, as DNA: TGTGCCAGCAGCTTAGAAGGTTGGGTCGTTAGCGGGAGGTCGAGTGGCACCGGGGAGCTGTTTTTT.

A word on this clonotype: The CDR3 does not close with the conserved phenylalanine or tryptophan, likely indicating a read error. V gene TRBV6-1 combines with J gene TRBJ2-1; D uncertain. CDR1 MNHNS and CDR2 SASEGT come from the germline V gene. The CDR3 contains 14 residues. V was pared by 0 bases and J by 10 bases, with 13 bases between. The CDR3, as DNA: TGTGCCAGCAGTGAAGCGTGGGGTCCCCACGAGCAGTTCCCC. Protein product: CASSEAWGPHEQFP.

V and J are TRBV5-6 and TRBJ2-1; 10 bases map to TRBD2. The J call may be in error: the DNA end matches TRBJ2-7 better. Germline loops: CDR1 SGHDT, CDR2 YYEEEE. CDR3 length equals 17 residues. CDR3 DNA: TGTGCCAGCAGCTTGGGGACTAGCGGCCTAGGGGGGGTCGAGCAGTACTTC. This sequence encodes CASSLGTSGLGGVEQYF.

This clonotype was recorded a few times. The chain links TRBV27 to TRBJ2-1; 10 nucleotides match TRBD1. Near its end, the DNA agrees better with TRBJ2-7, so the J call may be wrong. This CDR3 is 15 amino acids long. CDR1 MNHEY and CDR2 SMNVEV come from the germline V gene (reference sequence). This CDR3 is CASSLRRDRGYEQYF. For the CDR3, the DNA is TGTGCCAGCAGTCTAAGACGGGACAGGGGCTACGAGCAGTACTTC.

The rearrangement uses TRBV7-9 and TRBJ2-3; TRBD1 matches 7 bases. The J call may be in error: the DNA end matches TRBJ2-1 better. Per germline, CDR1 SEHNR and CDR2 FQNEAQ (reference sequence). The CDR3 is made up of 13 amino acids. CDR3 amino acids: CASSSTDRDEQFF. Written as DNA, the CDR3 is TGTGCCAGCAGCTCCACTGACAGGGACGAGCAGTTCTTC.

As regards this clonotype: At one end the junction does not follow the germline gene, possibly because of a read error. The CDR3 here is CARSEEGRAGANGLTF. The CDR3 DNA follows: TGTGCCCGCAGTGAAGAGGGTAGGGCTGGGGCCAACGGCCTGACTTTC. The gene calls are TRBV6-1 and TRBJ2-6; the D call may be TRBD1 or TRBD2 (5 bases each). The germline gives CDR1 MNHNS, CDR2 SASEGT. This CDR3 spans 16 amino acids.